These 18 T cell receptor beta chains were all obtained from the same sample, sequenced in a study of blood T cell repertoires in COVID-19. TCRdb's copy holds only in-frame clones and misses some; the assay was immunoSEQ multiplex PCR. The sample lists roughly 53,000 clones; 70% to 90% were seen once. The sample consisted of peripheral blood. These receptor sequences come from a human donor in a cohort sampled during active COVID-19.

The chain recombines TRBV18 with TRBJ2-5; TRBD2 is a possible D gene (5 bases). Trimming took off 5 bases at V and 2 bases at J, with 9 bases between the two ends. CDR1 is KGHSH, CDR2 LQKENI, per germline. CDR3 size: 13 residues. The CDR3 sequence: CASSAGIQETQYF. The CDR3 region has the DNA TGTGCCAGCTCAGCCGGGATACAAGAGACCCAGTACTTC.

The rearrangement joins TRBV7-8 to TRBJ1-1, with 8 bases lining up with TRBD1. The germline gives CDR1 SGHVS, CDR2 FQNEAQ. Germline trimming cut 5 bases from V and 1 base from J; bases unmatched to any gene: 6. The CDR3 length is 15 residues. The chain's CDR3 is CASSARQGRNTEAFF. The CDR3 bases are TGTGCCAGCAGCGCCCGACAGGGGAGGAACACTGAAGCTTTCTTT. The full variable domain, completed using reference TRBV7-8 and TRBJ1-1, is GAGVSQSPRYKVAKRGQDVALRCDPISGHVSLFWYQQALGQGPEFLTYFQNEAQLDKSGLPSDRFFAERPEGSVSTLKIQRTQQEDSAVYLCASSARQGRNTEAFFGQGTRLTVV.

This clone is medium-sized (0.01 to 0.1%) within its sample. The rearrangement links TRBV2 to TRBJ2-1; 7 positions match TRBD1. With 6 bases clipped from V and 8 bases from J, the junction kept 4 bases outside the gene matches. Germline CDR1 reads SNHLY; CDR2 reads FYNNEI. This CDR3 has 12 amino acids. CDR3 bases: TGTGCCAGCAGCCGACAGGGTGATGAGCAGTTCTTC. It is translated as CASSRQGDEQFF.

The chain couples TRBV5-4 to TRBJ2-1, with D possibly being TRBD2 (5 bases). Trimming took 0 bases from V and 9 from J, leaving 19 bases between them. Per germline, CDR1 SGHNT and CDR2 YYREEE (reference sequence). This CDR3 is built from 16 residues. CDR3 sequence reads: CASSLARSDLSGEQFF. The DNA for the CDR3 is TGTGCCAGCAGCTTGGCCAGGTCTGATTTGAGCGGTGAGCAGTTCTTC. Full variable domain (outside the CDR3, taken from reference TRBV5-4 and TRBJ2-1): ETGVTQSPTHLIKTRGQQVTLRCSSQSGHNTVSWYQQALGQGPQFIFQYYREEENGRGNFPPRFSGLQFPNYSSELNVNALELDDSALYLCASSLARSDLSGEQFFGPGTRLTVL.

The rearrangement links TRBV6-6 to TRBJ2-7, with unresolved D. CDR1 is MNHNY and CDR2 is SVGAGI in the germline V gene (reference sequence). Trimming pared 4 bases from V and 6 bases from J, leaving 13 bases between. This CDR3 is built from 13 residues. The CDR3 DNA reads as TGTGCCAGCAGTTCTGGGCCTCCAGGCGAGCAGTACTTC. Its translation is CASSSGPPGEQYF.

The chain couples TRBV3-1 (or the pseudogene TRBV3-2) to TRBJ1-2; 8 bases fit TRBD1. Germline CDR1 LGHDT, CDR2 YNNKEL (reference sequence). The CDR3 has 12 amino acids. Germline trimming cut 3 bases from V and 10 bases from J; bases unmatched to any gene: 4. This CDR3 is CASSHETGAYTF. CDR3 sequence (DNA): TGTGCCAGCAGCCACGAGACAGGGGCCTACACCTTC.

The gene calls are TRBV7-9 and TRBJ1-1; D is possibly TRBD1 (5 bases). CDR3 length: 13 residues. With 1 base removed from V and 2 bases from J, the gap between germline ends came to 5 bases. The germline CDR1 and CDR2 sequences are SEHNR and FQNEAQ (reference sequence). CDR3 sequence reads: CASSLGTNTEAFF. The CDR3, as DNA: TGTGCCAGCAGCTTAGGGACAAACACTGAAGCTTTCTTT.

This clone has only a few counts. The rearrangement links TRBV6-6 to TRBJ1-1; 9 nucleotides align to TRBD1. In germline, CDR1 is MNHNY, CDR2 SVGAGI (reference sequence). The CDR3 is 13 amino acids. J gave up 10 bases and V 0 bases, and 3 bases lay outside the gene matches. The CDR3, as DNA: TGTGCCAGCAGTTACTCGGGACAGGGTAGAGCTTTCTTT. Translation gives CASSYSGQGRAFF.

CDR3 nucleotides: TGTGCCAGCAGCTTGGCAAGCGCGCGGTTGGGCGAGCAGTACTTC. Translated: CASSLASARLGEQYF. This chain uses TRBV5-6 with TRBJ2-7, with D hard to call. The V end lost 0 bases, the J end lost 6 bases, and 16 bases lay between the germline ends. The CDR3 consists of 15 residues. CDR1 and CDR2 (germline): SGHDT, YYEEEE.

This chain links TRBV7-2 with TRBJ2-2; 9 bases agree with TRBD2. CDR1 and CDR2 (germline): SGHTA, FQGNSA. V shed 4 bases, J shed 6 bases, and the junction held 6 bases outside the gene matches. This CDR3 comprises 15 residues. The CDR3 here is CASSSLAGGPGELFF. For the CDR3, the DNA is TGTGCCAGCAGCTCCCTCGCGGGGGGGCCCGGGGAGCTGTTTTTT.

This chain connects TRBV2 to TRBJ2-7; 7 nucleotides agree with TRBD1. This CDR3 has 15 residues. V lost 2 bases to trimming and J lost 6 bases; unmatched junction nucleotides: 10. CDR1 and CDR2 from the germline V gene are SNHLY and FYNNEI. DNA for the CDR3: TGTGCCAGCAGTGAATGGAGACAGGGACCGAGCGAGCAGTACTTC. The encoded protein is CASSEWRQGPSEQYF.

The V and J genes are TRBV11-3 and TRBJ2-5; 9 nucleotides line up with TRBD1. This CDR3 has 13 amino acids. The V and J ends lost 5 bases and 7 bases, in that order; junction bases with no gene match: 5. CDR1 and CDR2 (germline): SGHNT, YENEEA. The CDR3 loop is CASSTGTGLTQYF. The CDR3 bases are TGTGCCAGCAGCACAGGGACAGGGTTGACCCAGTACTTC.

The chain couples TRBV6-6 to TRBJ1-1; D remains unclear. Germline loops: CDR1 MNHNY, CDR2 SVGAGI (reference sequence). The CDR3 sequence is 11 residues long. Trimming removed 6 bases at V and 3 bases at J, with 5 bases between. CDR3 nucleotides: TGTGCCAGCAGCCCGGACACTGAAGCTTTCTTT. The encoded protein is CASSPDTEAFF.

This rearrangement joins TRBV9 to TRBJ1-2; 10 bases map to TRBD1. Trimming cost V 0 bases and J 0 bases; bases outside gene matches: 2. This CDR3 comprises 16 residues. From germline, CDR1 is SGDLS and CDR2 YYNGEE. The CDR3 loop is CASSVGGTGANYGYTF. For the CDR3, the DNA is TGTGCCAGCAGCGTAGGAGGGACAGGGGCTAACTATGGCTACACCTTC.

This clone has only one observation. The chain recombines TRBV29-1 with TRBJ2-5; 9 bases line up with TRBD1. V trimming: 7 bases; J trimming: 2 bases; junction bases outside the gene matches: 5. This CDR3 comprises 13 residues. Germline V gene data show CDR1 as SQVTM and CDR2 as ANQGSEA. Here the CDR3 DNA reads TGCAGCGGCGACAGGGGGAGTCAAGAGACCCAGTACTTC. It yields the protein CSGDRGSQETQYF.

The CDR3 region has the DNA TGTGCCAGCAGCTCAAGAGGGGGCAATGAGCAGTTCTTC. It codes for CASSSRGGNEQFF. V and J are TRBV5-8 and TRBJ2-1; a weak D match, TRBD1 (6 bases). Deletions cut 3 bases from V and 6 bases from J, with 10 bases between. CDR3 length: 13 amino acids. Per germline, CDR1 SGHTS and CDR2 YDEGEE. Complete variable domain (other parts from reference TRBV5-8 and TRBJ2-1): EAGVTQSPTHLIKTRGQQATLRCSPISGHTSVYWYQQALGLGLQFLLWYDEGEERNRGNFPPRFSGRQFPNYSSELNVNALELEDSALYLCASSSRGGNEQFFGPGTRLTVL.

The V gene is TRBV11-2, the J gene TRBJ1-2, with unresolved D. The CDR3 has 13 amino acids. In germline, CDR1 is SGHAT, CDR2 FQNNGV. V was trimmed by 2 bases and J by 1 base, leaving 5 bases between them. CDR3 loop: CASSLSNNYGYTF. The CDR3 DNA follows: TGTGCCAGCAGCTTATCTAATAACTATGGCTACACCTTC. The whole variable domain, filled in from reference TRBV11-2 and TRBJ1-2, reads EAGVAQSPRYKIIEKRQSVAFWCNPISGHATLYWYQQILGQGPKLLIQFQNNGVVDDSQLPKDRFSAERLKGVDSTLKIQPAKLEDSAVYLCASSLSNNYGYTFGSGTRLTVV.

The chain recombines TRBV6-1 with TRBJ1-5; D is unclear. V shed 2 bases and J shed 6 bases, with 14 bases lying between them. Germline loops: CDR1 MNHNS, CDR2 SASEGT. This CDR3 has 15 residues. The CDR3 nucleotides are TGTGCCAGCAGTGAACTTTCGGGGATACGTCAGCCCCAGCATTTT. Translated: CASSELSGIRQPQHF.